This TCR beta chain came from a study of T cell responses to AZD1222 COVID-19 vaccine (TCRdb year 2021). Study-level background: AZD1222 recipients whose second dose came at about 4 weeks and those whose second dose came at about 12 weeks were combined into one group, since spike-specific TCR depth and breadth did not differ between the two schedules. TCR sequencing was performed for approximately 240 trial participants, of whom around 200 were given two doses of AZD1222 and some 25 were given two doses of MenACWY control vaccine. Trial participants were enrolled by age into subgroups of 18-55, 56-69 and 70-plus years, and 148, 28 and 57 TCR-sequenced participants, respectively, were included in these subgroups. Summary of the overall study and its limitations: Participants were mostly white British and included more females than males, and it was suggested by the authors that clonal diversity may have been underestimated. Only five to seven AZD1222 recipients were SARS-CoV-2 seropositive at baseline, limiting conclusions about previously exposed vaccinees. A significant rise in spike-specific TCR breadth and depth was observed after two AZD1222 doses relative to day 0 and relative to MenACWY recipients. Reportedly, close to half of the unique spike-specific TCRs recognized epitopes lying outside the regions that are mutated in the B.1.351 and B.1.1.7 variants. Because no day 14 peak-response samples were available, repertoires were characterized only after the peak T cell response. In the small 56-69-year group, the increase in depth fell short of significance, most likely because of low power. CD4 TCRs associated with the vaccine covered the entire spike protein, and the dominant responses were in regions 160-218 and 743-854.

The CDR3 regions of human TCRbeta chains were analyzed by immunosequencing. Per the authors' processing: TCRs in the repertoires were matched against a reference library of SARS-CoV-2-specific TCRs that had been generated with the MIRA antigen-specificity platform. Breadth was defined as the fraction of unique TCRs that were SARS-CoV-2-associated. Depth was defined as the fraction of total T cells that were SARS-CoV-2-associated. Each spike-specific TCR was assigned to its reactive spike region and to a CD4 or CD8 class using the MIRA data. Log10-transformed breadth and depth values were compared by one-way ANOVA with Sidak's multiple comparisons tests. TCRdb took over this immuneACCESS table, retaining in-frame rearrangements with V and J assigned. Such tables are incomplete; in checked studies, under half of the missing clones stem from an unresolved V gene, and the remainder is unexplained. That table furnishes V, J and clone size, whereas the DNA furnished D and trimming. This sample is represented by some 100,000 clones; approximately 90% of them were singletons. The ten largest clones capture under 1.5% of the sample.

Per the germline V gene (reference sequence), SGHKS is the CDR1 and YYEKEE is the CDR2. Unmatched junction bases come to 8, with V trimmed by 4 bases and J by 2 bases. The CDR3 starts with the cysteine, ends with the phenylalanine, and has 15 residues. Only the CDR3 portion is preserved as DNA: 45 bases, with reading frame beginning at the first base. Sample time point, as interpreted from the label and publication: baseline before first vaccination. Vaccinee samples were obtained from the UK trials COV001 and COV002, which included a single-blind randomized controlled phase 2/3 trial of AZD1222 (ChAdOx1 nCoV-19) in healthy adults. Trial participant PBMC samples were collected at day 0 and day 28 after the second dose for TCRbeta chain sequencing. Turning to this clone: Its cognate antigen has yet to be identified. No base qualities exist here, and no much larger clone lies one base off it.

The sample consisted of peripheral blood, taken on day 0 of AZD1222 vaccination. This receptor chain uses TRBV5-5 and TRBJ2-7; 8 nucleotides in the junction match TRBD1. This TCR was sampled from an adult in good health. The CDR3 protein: CASSASGGLPYEQYF. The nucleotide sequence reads TGTGCCAGCAGCGCCTCAGGGGGCCTTCCCTACGAGCAGTACTTC. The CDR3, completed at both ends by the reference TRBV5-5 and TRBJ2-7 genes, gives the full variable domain DAGVTQSPTHLIKTRGQQVTLRCSPISGHKSVSWYQQVLGQGPQFIFQYYEKEERGRGNFPDRFSARQFPNYSSELNVNALLLGDSALYLCASSASGGLPYEQYFGPGTRLTVT.